This record covers a single T cell receptor (beta chain). Its antigen is not known. Profiled with immunoSEQ multiplex PCR; TCRdb holds only in-frame clones, not every one. Of about 150,000 clones listed, about 90% are singletons. Recipients boosted at about 4 weeks or about 12 weeks are pooled. Trimming at V came to 4 bases and at J to 3 bases, leaving 14 bases not matched to a gene. The CDR3 spans 18 residues. CDR1 is LNHDA and CDR2 is SQIVND in the germline V gene (reference sequence). The sample originates from a study of T cell responses to AZD1222 COVID-19 vaccine. Study-level findings and limits: Breadth and depth of Spike-specific TCRs rose after two AZD1222 doses. CD4 TCRs linked to vaccination spanned spike, dominating at 160-218 and 743-854. Without day 14 samples, only post-peak T cell repertoires were studied.

Specimen: peripheral blood, collected 28 days after the second AZD1222 dose. This clonotype was obtained from an adult who received the AZD1222 COVID-19 vaccine. V and J are TRBV19 and TRBJ1-3; 8 positions agree with TRBD1. This CDR3 is CASSTGTWTGTIGNTIYF. The CDR3 coding sequence is TGTGCCAGTAGTACCGGAACCTGGACAGGGACTATTGGAAACACCATATATTTT.